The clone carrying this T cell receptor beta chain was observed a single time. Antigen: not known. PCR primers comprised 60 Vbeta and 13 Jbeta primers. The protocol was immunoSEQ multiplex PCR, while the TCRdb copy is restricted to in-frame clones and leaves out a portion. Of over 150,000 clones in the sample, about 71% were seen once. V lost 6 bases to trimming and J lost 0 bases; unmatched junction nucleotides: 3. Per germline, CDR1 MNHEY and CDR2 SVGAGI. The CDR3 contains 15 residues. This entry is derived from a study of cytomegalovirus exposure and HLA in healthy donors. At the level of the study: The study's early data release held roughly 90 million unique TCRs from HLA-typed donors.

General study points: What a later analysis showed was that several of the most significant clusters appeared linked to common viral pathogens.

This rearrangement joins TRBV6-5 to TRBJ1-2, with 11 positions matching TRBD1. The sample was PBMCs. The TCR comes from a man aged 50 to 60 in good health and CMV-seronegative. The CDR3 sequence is CASRGQGEPNYGYTF. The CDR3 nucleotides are TGTGCCAGCAGGGGACAGGGGGAACCTAACTATGGCTACACCTTC.